This T cell receptor beta chain is drawn from a study of identical twins. Donors were all healthy Caucasians. Study results and limitations: Within beta out-of-frame sequences, the excess sharing observed between twins was weaker.

This CDR3 has 12 residues. Germline V gene sequence: CDR1 SQVTM, CDR2 ANQGSEA. Trimming took 7 bases from V and 3 from J, leaving 13 bases between them. TCRdb recomputed calls from the 5' RACE reads with MiXCR, one row per CDR3 protein. The data contain roughly 350,000 distinct CDR3 sequences, 7% to 9.5% of them singletons. As to this clonotype: Its specificity is unknown.

The J gene is TRBJ2-7, the V gene TRBV29-1, with a tentative D call TRBD1 (6 bases). This receptor was identified in a woman aged 45-60 years in good health. Source material: naive T cells sorted from blood. This CDR3 is CSARDTNYEQYF. The CDR3 nucleotides are TGCAGCGCCCGGGACACTAACTACGAGCAGTACTTC.